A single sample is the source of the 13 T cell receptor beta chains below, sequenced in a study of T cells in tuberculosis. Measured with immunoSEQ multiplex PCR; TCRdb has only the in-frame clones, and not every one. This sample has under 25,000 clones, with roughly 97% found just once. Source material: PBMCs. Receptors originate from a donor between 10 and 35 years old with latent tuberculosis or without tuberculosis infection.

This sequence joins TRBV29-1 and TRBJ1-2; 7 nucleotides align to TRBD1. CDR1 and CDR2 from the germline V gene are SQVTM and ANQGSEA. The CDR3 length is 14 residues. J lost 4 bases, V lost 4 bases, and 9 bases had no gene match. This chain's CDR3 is CSVGDSVTSYGYTF. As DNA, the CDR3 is TGCAGCGTTGGGGACAGCGTTACCTCCTATGGCTACACCTTC.

CDR3 nucleotide sequence: TGTGCCAGCAGCCCCAGCCCCCACGGAGTCTATGGCTACACCTTC. As protein: CASSPSPHGVYGYTF. V usage is TRBV9 and J usage is TRBJ1-2; D ambiguous. Germline V CDR1 and CDR2: SGDLS, YYNGEE. Deletions cut 4 bases from V and 4 bases from J, with 17 bases between. The CDR3 covers 15 residues.

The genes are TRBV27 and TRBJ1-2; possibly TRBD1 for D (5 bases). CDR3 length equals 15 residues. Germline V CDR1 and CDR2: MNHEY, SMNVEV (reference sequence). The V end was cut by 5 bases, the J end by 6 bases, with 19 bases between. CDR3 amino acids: CASSPSGGAGNGYTF. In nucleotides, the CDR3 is TGTGCCAGCAGTCCCTCGGGGGGAGCGGGGAATGGCTACACCTTC.

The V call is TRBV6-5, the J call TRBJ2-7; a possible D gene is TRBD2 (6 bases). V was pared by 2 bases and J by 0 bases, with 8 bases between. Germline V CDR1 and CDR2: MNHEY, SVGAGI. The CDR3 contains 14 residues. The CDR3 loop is CASSYAGSSYEQYF. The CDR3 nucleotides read TGTGCCAGCAGTTACGCGGGGAGCTCCTACGAGCAGTACTTC.

The CDR3 region is CASQPGDPVGNTIYF. DNA of the CDR3: TGCGCCAGCCAGCCGGGGGACCCAGTGGGAAACACCATATATTTT. V is TRBV4-1 and J is TRBJ1-3; a possible D gene is TRBD1 (5 bases). Per germline, CDR1 MGHRA and CDR2 YSYEKL. V lost 8 bases and J lost 4, with 18 bases in between. The CDR3 has 15 amino acids.

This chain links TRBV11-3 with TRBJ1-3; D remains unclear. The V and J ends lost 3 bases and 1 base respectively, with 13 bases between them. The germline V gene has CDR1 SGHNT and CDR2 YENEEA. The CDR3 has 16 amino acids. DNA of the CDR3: TGTGCCAGCAGCTTTCTAGCAGTTGAGTCTGGAAACACCATATATTTT. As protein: CASSFLAVESGNTIYF.

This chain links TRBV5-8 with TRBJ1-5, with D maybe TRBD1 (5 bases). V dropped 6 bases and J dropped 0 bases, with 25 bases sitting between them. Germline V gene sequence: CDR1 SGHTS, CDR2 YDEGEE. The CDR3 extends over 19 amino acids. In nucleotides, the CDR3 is TGTGCCAGCACCCTTATAAACATTCAAGGGACTTATAGCAATCAGCCCCAGCATTTT. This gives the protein CASTLINIQGTYSNQPQHF.

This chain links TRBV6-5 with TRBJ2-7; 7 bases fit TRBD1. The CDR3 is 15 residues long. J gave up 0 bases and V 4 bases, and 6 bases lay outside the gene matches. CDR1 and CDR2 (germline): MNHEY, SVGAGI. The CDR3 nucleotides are TGTGCCAGCAGTTCCGGGACAGAGAGCTCCTACGAGCAGTACTTC. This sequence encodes CASSSGTESSYEQYF.

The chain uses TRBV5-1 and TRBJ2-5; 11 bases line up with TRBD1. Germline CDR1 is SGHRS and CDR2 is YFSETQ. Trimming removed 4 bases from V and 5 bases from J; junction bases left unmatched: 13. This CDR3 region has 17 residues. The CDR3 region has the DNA TGCGCCAGCAGCCCCGGACAGGGGGCAGTTGGGGAGGAGACCCAGTACTTC. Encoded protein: CASSPGQGAVGEETQYF. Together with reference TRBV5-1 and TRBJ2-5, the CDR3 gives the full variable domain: KAGVTQTPRYLIKTRGQQVTLSCSPISGHRSVSWYQQTPGQGLQFLFEYFSETQRNKGNFPGRFSGRQFSNSRSEMNVSTLELGDSALYLCASSPGQGAVGEETQYFGPGTRLLVL.

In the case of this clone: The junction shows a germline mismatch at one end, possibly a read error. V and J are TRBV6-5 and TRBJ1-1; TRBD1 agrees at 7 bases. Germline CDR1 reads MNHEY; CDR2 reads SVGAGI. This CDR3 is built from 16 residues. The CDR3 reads CASRYSGTGANTEAFF. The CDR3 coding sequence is TGTGCCAGCAGGTACTCGGGTACAGGGGCCAACACTGAAGCTTTCTTT.

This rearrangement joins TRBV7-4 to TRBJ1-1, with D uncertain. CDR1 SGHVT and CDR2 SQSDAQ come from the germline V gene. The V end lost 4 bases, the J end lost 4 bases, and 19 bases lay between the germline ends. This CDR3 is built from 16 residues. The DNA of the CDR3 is TGTGCCAGCAGCTCCCTACAGCCTCCGGCGAGCACTGAAGCTTTCTTT. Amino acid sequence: CASSSLQPPASTEAFF.

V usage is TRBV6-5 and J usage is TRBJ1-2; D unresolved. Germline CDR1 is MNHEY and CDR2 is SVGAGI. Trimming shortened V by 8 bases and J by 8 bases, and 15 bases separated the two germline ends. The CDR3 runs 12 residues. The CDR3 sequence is CASRPGREGYTF. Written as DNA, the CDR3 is TGTGCCAGCCGCCCGGGAAGAGAAGGCTACACCTTC.

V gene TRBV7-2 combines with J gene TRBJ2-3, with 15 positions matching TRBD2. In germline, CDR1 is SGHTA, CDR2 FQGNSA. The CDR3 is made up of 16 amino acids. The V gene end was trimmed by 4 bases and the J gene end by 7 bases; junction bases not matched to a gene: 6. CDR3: CASSSRTSGGAYTQYF. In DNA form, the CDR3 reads TGTGCCAGCAGCTCGCGGACTAGCGGGGGGGCATATACGCAGTATTTT.